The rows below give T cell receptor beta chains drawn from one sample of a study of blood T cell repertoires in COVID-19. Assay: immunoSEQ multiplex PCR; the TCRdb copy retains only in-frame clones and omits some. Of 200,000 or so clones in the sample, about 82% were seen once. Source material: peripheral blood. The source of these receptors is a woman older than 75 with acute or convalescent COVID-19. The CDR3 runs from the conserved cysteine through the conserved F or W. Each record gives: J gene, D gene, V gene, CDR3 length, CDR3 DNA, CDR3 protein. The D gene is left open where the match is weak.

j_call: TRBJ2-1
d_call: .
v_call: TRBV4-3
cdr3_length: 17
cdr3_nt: TGCGCCAGCAGGCCAAGAATAAGGGGTTACACCCACAATGAGCAGTTCTTC
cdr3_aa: CASRPRIRGYTHNEQFF

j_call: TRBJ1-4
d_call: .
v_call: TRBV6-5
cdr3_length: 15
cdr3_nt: TGTGCCAGCACCGGACCTAAACCAGGGGAAGAAAAACTGTTTTTT
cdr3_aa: CASTGPKPGEEKLFF

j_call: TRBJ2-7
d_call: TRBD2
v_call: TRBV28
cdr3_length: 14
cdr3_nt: TGTGCCAGCAGTCTCGAACGGGGGGGAGACGAGCAGTACTTC
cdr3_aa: CASSLERGGDEQYF

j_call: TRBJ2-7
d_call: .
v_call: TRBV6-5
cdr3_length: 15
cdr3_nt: TGTGCCAGCAGAGCCGATCTGATCGGCTCCTACGAGCAGTACTTC
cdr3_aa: CASRADLIGSYEQYF

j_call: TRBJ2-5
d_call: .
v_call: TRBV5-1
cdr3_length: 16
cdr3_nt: TGCGCCAGCAGCTTATCCCCGGGATATGGGCAAGAGACCCAGTACTTC
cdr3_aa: CASSLSPGYGQETQYF

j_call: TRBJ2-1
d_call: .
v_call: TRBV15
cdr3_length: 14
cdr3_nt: TGTGCCACCAGCAGAGATGCGGTCTTCAATGAGCAGTTCTTC
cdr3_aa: CATSRDAVFNEQFF

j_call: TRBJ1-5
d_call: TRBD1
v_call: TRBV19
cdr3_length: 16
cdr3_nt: TGTGCCAGTAGTATAGATCTGGGACAGATCAATCAGCCCCAGCATTTT
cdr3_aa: CASSIDLGQINQPQHF

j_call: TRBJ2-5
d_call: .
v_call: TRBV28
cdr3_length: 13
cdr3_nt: TGTGCCAGTACTCGAGGGTGGGGAGAGACCCAGTACTTC
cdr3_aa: CASTRGWGETQYF

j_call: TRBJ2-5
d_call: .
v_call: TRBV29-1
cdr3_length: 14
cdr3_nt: TGCAGCGTCGCCCTAACAGGGTTCCAAGAGACCCAGTACTTC
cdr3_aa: CSVALTGFQETQYF

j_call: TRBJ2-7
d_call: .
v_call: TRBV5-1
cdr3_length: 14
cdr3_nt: TGCGCCAGCAGCTTTGAGGTTTGGGGAGGCGAGCAGTACTTC
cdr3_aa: CASSFEVWGGEQYF

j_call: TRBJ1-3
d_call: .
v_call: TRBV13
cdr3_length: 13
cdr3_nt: TGTGCCACGTCGGGGGGCCGAGGAAACACCATATATTTT
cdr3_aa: CATSGGRGNTIYF

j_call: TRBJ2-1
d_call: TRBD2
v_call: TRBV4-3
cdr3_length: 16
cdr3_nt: TGCGCCAGCAGCCAAGATACTAGCGGGGGGGCCTGGGAGCAGTTCTTC
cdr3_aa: CASSQDTSGGAWEQFF

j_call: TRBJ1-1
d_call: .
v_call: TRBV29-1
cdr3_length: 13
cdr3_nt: TGCAGCGCCGCTGCGGGGGTTGGGACTGAAGCTTTCTTT
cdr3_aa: CSAAAGVGTEAFF

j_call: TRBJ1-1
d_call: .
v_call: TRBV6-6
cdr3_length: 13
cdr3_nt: TGTGCCAGCAGTCTCTGGGGCAACACTGAAGCTTTCTTT
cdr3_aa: CASSLWGNTEAFF

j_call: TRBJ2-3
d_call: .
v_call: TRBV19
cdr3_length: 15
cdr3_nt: TGTGCCAGTAGCCCGGTCAGGGTTAGCACAGATACGCAGTATTTT
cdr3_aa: CASSPVRVSTDTQYF

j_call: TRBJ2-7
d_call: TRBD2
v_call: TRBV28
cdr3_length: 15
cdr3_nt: TGTGCCAGCACCCCTAGTCTAGCGGGAGTCTACGAGCAGTACTTC
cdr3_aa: CASTPSLAGVYEQYF

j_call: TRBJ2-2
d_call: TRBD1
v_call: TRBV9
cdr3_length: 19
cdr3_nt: TGTGCCAGCAGCGTATCCGCCCCCGGACAGGGGTTTTCTACCGGGGAGCTGTTTTTT
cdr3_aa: CASSVSAPGQGFSTGELFF

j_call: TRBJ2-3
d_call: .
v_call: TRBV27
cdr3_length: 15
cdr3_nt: TGTGCCAGCCAGGGGGGTCGGGATTGGGAAAATACGCAGTATTTT
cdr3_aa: CASQGGRDWENTQYF

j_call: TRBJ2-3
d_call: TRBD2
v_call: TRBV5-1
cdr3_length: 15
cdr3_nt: TGCGCCAGCAGCCCAATAGCGGGAGGCACAGATACGCAGTATTTT
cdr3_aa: CASSPIAGGTDTQYF